These 25 T cell receptor beta chains were all obtained from the same sample, sequenced in a study of radiotherapy plus CTLA-4 blockade in lung cancer (dated by TCRdb to between 2017 and 2018). The library was built by means of the immunoSEQ multiplex PCR assay. TCRdb limited this immuneACCESS table to in-frame rearrangements with V and J called. A share of clones is missing; checked studies link under half to unresolved V genes, and the rest is unexplained. This sample lists around 110,000 clones; over 80% were detected once. The ten biggest clones cover approximately 7% of the sample. The material was peripheral blood, obtained from a patient treated with radiotherapy plus ipilimumab. These TCRs come from a human donor with non-small cell lung cancer that progressed on radiotherapy plus ipilimumab.

This clone was detected once. V usage is TRBV30 and J usage is TRBJ1-2, with a weak D call TRBD1 (6 bases). The germline gives CDR1 GTSNPN, CDR2 SVGIG (reference sequence). CDR3 size: 15 residues. V was shortened by 3 bases and J by 3 bases, with 17 bases between the two germline ends. The CDR3, as DNA: TGTGCCTGGAGAGAAATACAGGGATTCGACTATGGCTACACCTTC. It translates to CAWREIQGFDYGYTF.

The chain combines TRBV19 with TRBJ1-5; TRBD1 aligns across 9 bases. The CDR3 is made up of 16 amino acids. The J segment lost 4 bases and the V segment lost 1 base, leaving 5 bases of the junction unmatched. The germline gives CDR1 LNHDA, CDR2 SQIVND (reference sequence). CDR3 amino acids: CASSIAQDRGNQPQHF. The DNA of the CDR3 is TGTGCCAGTAGTATAGCCCAGGACAGGGGAAATCAGCCCCAGCATTTT.

This sequence joins TRBV14 and TRBJ2-6; 7 positions match TRBD1. V trimming: 4 bases; J trimming: 0 bases; junction bases outside the gene matches: 6. Per the germline V gene, CDR1 is SGHDN and CDR2 is FVKESK. The CDR3 runs to 17 residues. The CDR3 region is CASSLRTGLSGANVLTF. The CDR3 region has the DNA TGTGCCAGCAGCCTCAGGACAGGCCTCTCTGGGGCCAACGTCCTGACTTTC. The full variable domain, with the rest looked up from reference TRBV14 and TRBJ2-6, is EAGVTQFPSHSVIEKGQTVTLRCDPISGHDNLYWYRRVMGKEIKFLLHFVKESKQDESGMPNNRFLAERTGGTYSTLKVQPAELEDSGVYFCASSLRTGLSGANVLTFGAGSRLTVL.

This clone was detected only once. Other DNA sequences in this specimen translate into the identical CDR3. V is TRBV2 and J is TRBJ1-1; 10 positions match TRBD1. The V gene end was trimmed by 5 bases and the J gene end by 10 bases; junction bases not matched to a gene: 4. Looked up from germline, CDR1 is SNHLY and CDR2 is FYNNEI. The CDR3 runs to 12 residues. This chain's CDR3 is CASSRQGARAFF. The CDR3, as DNA: TGTGCCAGCAGTCGACAGGGGGCGAGAGCTTTCTTT.

The gene calls are TRBV5-1 and TRBJ2-7; D is unclear. The CDR3 covers 13 residues. The germline CDR1 and CDR2 sequences are SGHRS and YFSETQ. Trimming pared 0 bases from V and 4 bases from J, leaving 8 bases between. CDR3 region: CASSLEVRYEQYF. CDR3 sequence (DNA): TGCGCCAGCAGCTTGGAGGTCAGGTACGAGCAGTACTTC.

V gene TRBV5-1 combines with J gene TRBJ2-5; TRBD2 agrees at 7 bases. The CDR3 is 15 residues long. CDR1 SGHRS and CDR2 YFSETQ come from the germline V gene. V was pared by 4 bases and J by 3 bases, with 9 bases of the junction left unmatched. For the CDR3, the DNA is TGCGCCAGCAGCCGATCTCAGCGGGGCAAAGAGACCCAGTACTTC. Translating it yields CASSRSQRGKETQYF.

This sequence joins TRBV18 and TRBJ1-1; TRBD1 aligns across 7 bases. Germline-derived CDR1 and CDR2 are KGHSH and LQKENI. V gave up 2 bases and J gave up 11 bases; unmatched junction bases: 8. The length of the CDR3 is 13 residues. The CDR3 DNA reads TGTGCCAGCTCACCAAGGGGGCCCGGTAGGGCTTTCTTT. The encoded protein is CASSPRGPGRAFF.

The chain links TRBV7-9 to TRBJ1-4; D is perhaps TRBD1 (5 bases). The V end was cut by 2 bases, the J end by 0 bases, with 7 bases between. Germline assignment: CDR1 SEHNR and CDR2 FQNEAQ (reference sequence). The CDR3 consists of 15 residues. The CDR3 spells CASSLRGATNEKLFF. The CDR3 nucleotides are TGTGCCAGCAGCTTAAGGGGAGCAACTAATGAAAAACTGTTTTTT.

CDR3 region: CASSPRDRGTDTQYF. Here the CDR3 DNA reads TGTGCCAGCAGCCCTCGGGACAGGGGCACAGATACGCAGTATTTT. The chain is built from TRBV7-6 and TRBJ2-3; 9 bases are a match to TRBD1. Germline V gene lookup returns CDR1 SGHVS and CDR2 FNYEAQ. After removal of 5 bases from V and 1 base from J, the junction contained 4 bases not matched to a gene. The CDR3 is made up of 15 amino acids.

This clone was observed once. The chain couples TRBV19 to TRBJ2-2; 15 bases line up with TRBD2. The J segment lost 0 bases and the V segment lost 7 bases, leaving 18 bases of the junction unmatched. Germline values: CDR1 LNHDA, CDR2 SQIVND (reference sequence). The length of the CDR3 is 22 residues. CDR3 bases: TGTGCCAGTACCGGCCGACCGGGACTAGCGGGAGGAAGGGGATCGAACACCGGGGAGCTGTTTTTT. Its translation: CASTGRPGLAGGRGSNTGELFF.

CDR3 residues: CASSFDRVGGASPDNEQFF. CDR3 coding DNA: TGTGCCAGCAGCTTTGATCGTGTGGGGGGCGCGTCACCCGACAATGAGCAGTTCTTC. V usage is TRBV5-4 and J usage is TRBJ2-1, with D tentatively TRBD1 or TRBD2 (6 bases each). The V end lost 2 bases, the J end lost 5 bases, and 26 bases lay between the germline ends. Looked up from germline, CDR1 is SGHNT and CDR2 is YYREEE (reference sequence). This CDR3 region has 19 residues.

The chain couples TRBV7-3 to TRBJ2-1; weak D call: TRBD2 (6 bases). The V gene lost 6 bases and the J gene lost 8 bases, with 8 bases spanning the gap. CDR1 is SGHTA, CDR2 FQGTGA, per germline. There are 11 residues in the CDR3. The CDR3 spells CASREGYEQFF. In nucleotides, the CDR3 is TGTGCCAGCAGGGAGGGTTATGAGCAGTTCTTC.

The chain uses TRBV6-1 and TRBJ1-2, with 7 bases aligning to TRBD1. Germline CDR1 and CDR2: MNHNS and SASEGT. V shed 2 bases, J shed 4 bases, and the junction held 10 bases outside the gene matches. CDR3 length equals 16 residues. CDR3 sequence reads: CASSETRGGAGYGYTF. CDR3 nucleotide sequence: TGTGCCAGCAGTGAAACCCGAGGGGGCGCCGGCTATGGCTACACCTTC.

The chain joins TRBV7-2 to TRBJ1-2; the match to TRBD1 covers 7 bases. The CDR3 covers 13 residues. Germline assignment: CDR1 SGHTA and CDR2 FQGNSA. The ends lost 5 bases at V and 2 bases at J; junction bases unmatched: 2. CDR3 sequence: CASSPDRNYGYTF. CDR3 bases: TGTGCCAGCAGCCCGGACAGGAACTATGGCTACACCTTC.

The genes are TRBV5-1 and TRBJ2-3; D is unresolved. The V end lost 1 base, the J end lost 0 bases, and 21 bases lay between the germline ends. This CDR3 region has 19 residues. Germline assignment: CDR1 SGHRS and CDR2 YFSETQ. CDR3 coding DNA: TGCGCCAGCAGCTTGTATACTCCCATTCAACGATATAGCACAGATACGCAGTATTTT. Its translation: CASSLYTPIQRYSTDTQYF.

V gene TRBV11-3 combines with J gene TRBJ2-7; D gene uncertain. The germline CDR1 and CDR2 sequences are SGHNT and YENEEA. Trimming cost V 0 bases and J 7 bases, with 4 bases left between them. The CDR3 has 11 residues. CDR3 coding DNA: TGTGCCAGCAGCTTAGAAGTGGAGCAGTACTTC. Amino acids: CASSLEVEQYF. The full variable domain, its missing parts supplied by reference TRBV11-3 and TRBJ2-7, is EAGVVQSPRYKIIEKKQPVAFWCNPISGHNTLYWYLQNLGQGPELLIRYENEEAVDDSQLPKDRFSAERLKGVDSTLKIQPAELGDSAVYLCASSLEVEQYFGPGTRLTVT.

The rearrangement joins TRBV18 to TRBJ1-2; a weak D match, TRBD1 (6 bases). The V end lost 1 base, the J end lost 7 bases, and 13 bases lay between the germline ends. CDR3 length equals 14 residues. Germline CDR1 KGHSH, CDR2 LQKENI. For the CDR3, the DNA is TGTGCCAGCTCACCACTGGCAGGGGAGACTGGCTACACCTTC. Translated, it gives CASSPLAGETGYTF.

The chain joins TRBV10-2 to TRBJ1-1; TRBD1 matches 10 bases. V dropped 6 bases and J dropped 11; count of bases not matched to a gene: 15. Germline V CDR1 and CDR2: WSHSY, SAAADI. CDR3 length: 15 residues. Written as DNA, the CDR3 is TGCGCCAGCAGCGACGCCCGGGGACAGGGGTCCGGGGCTTTCTTT. Its protein is CASSDARGQGSGAFF.

In regard to this clone: At the DNA level, this CDR3 is encoded by other sequences in the same sample as well. The CDR3: CASSLAGRNTEAFF. The CDR3 DNA is TGCGCCAGCAGCTTGGCAGGGAGGAACACTGAAGCTTTCTTT. The chain couples TRBV5-1 to TRBJ1-1; D is perhaps TRBD1 (5 bases). Per the germline V gene, CDR1 is SGHRS and CDR2 is YFSETQ. The CDR3 spans 14 residues. Trimming left V 0 bases short and J 1 base short, with 7 bases between.

CDR3 coding DNA: TGTGCCAGTAGTATAAGCTCAACTGGGACAAGGGGGGAGACCCAGTACTTC. It specifies CASSISSTGTRGETQYF. The chain is built from TRBV19 and TRBJ2-5; D is possibly TRBD1 (6 bases). The CDR3 contains 17 residues. Between the trimmed V and J ends, which lost 2 bases and 5 bases, there was a span of 21 bases. In germline, CDR1 is LNHDA, CDR2 SQIVND (reference sequence).

The chain recombines TRBV7-3 with TRBJ2-1, with D possibly called TRBD1 or TRBD2 (5 bases each). Germline loops: CDR1 SGHTA, CDR2 FQGTGA. Trimming stripped 5 bases from V and 7 bases from J, with 18 bases between. This CDR3 is 15 amino acids long. DNA of the CDR3: TGTGCCAGCAGCCGCTCCGGGACGACTCTTAATGAGCAGTTCTTC. Translation: CASSRSGTTLNEQFF.

This CDR3 is CASRQVRQETQYF. The CDR3 DNA follows: TGTGCCAGCCGACAGGTCCGTCAAGAGACCCAGTACTTC. The chain links TRBV2 to TRBJ2-5; possible D gene TRBD1, 6 bases. Germline assignment: CDR1 SNHLY and CDR2 FYNNEI. The CDR3 runs to 13 residues. Trimming took off 8 bases at V and 2 bases at J, with 12 bases between the two ends.

The chain carries TRBV10-3 and TRBJ1-2; no definite D call. The CDR3 length is 14 residues. Germline V gene sequence: CDR1 ENHRY, CDR2 SYGVKD. V shed 1 base and J shed 2 bases, with 8 bases lying between them. The CDR3 DNA reads as TGTGCCATCAGTGAGTTTGACACGAACTATGGCTACACCTTC. Protein product: CAISEFDTNYGYTF.

This chain links TRBV4-1 with TRBJ2-2, with a weak D call TRBD2 (5 bases). The V end was cut by 5 bases, the J end by 15 bases, with 22 bases between. This CDR3 contains 14 residues. Germline CDR1 is MGHRA and CDR2 is YSYEKL. This CDR3 reads CASSGLNRARLLFF. The CDR3 nucleotides read TGCGCCAGCAGCGGACTGAACCGGGCCCGTTTGTTGTTTTTT.

This clone was counted only a few times. The CDR3 spells CASSINQNSNQPQHF. DNA for the CDR3: TGTGCCAGTAGTATAAACCAGAATAGCAATCAGCCCCAGCATTTT. This sequence joins TRBV19 and TRBJ1-5; D gene ambiguous. V gave up 2 bases and J gave up 0 bases, with 8 bases separating them. Germline V gives CDR1 LNHDA, CDR2 SQIVND (reference sequence). The CDR3 length is 15 residues.